The clone carrying this T cell receptor beta chain has only one observation. As handled by the study authors: By means of reference gene primer amplification, nucleated cell counts were estimated. The method was immunoSEQ multiplex PCR; TCRdb's version includes in-frame clones alone and lacks a portion of them. V and J calls and clone size come straight from that table; D and trimming were deduced from the DNA. Here the sample spans roughly 250,000 clones, around 90% being singletons. The data are from a study of blood T cell repertoires in COVID-19. Study background: Material from acute and convalescent COVID-19 was sourced from the United States, Italy and Spain. T cells, B-cell-depleted T cells, or PBMCs provided the cDNA or gDNA that served as material.

The Seattle site enrolled patients during active infection and followed them longitudinally. Germline V gene data show CDR1 as MDHEN and CDR2 as SYDVKM. The length of the CDR3 is 13 residues. Trimming cost V 0 bases and J 4 bases, with 7 bases left between them. The clonotype comes from a man aged 30 to 45 with COVID-19, enrolled during active disease. This sequence joins TRBV28 and TRBJ2-7; D unclear. What was sequenced was peripheral blood. CDR3 residues: CASSLWSGYEQYF. CDR3 DNA sequence: TGTGCCAGCAGTTTATGGTCGGGTTACGAGCAGTACTTC.